A selection of T cell receptor beta chains follows, all from one sample in a study of blood T cell repertoires in COVID-19. Sequencing used immunoSEQ multiplex PCR; TCRdb keeps in-frame clones, though not all of them. The table shows about 25,000 clones, with roughly nine tenths occurring only once. The specimen sequenced was peripheral blood. All receptors come from a human donor with active COVID-19. The donor label of this sample is uncertain. Both conserved end residues are part of each CDR3. D genes are given only for firm matches. Not all rows give a size; the values are once, few, many and, for expanded clones, a class.

size,D,length,J,V,CDR3,DNA
-,TRBD1,13,TRBJ2-7,TRBV3-1/TRBV3-2,CASRLGQTIKQYF,TGTGCCAGCAGACTGGGACAGACAATCAAGCAGTACTTC
-,TRBD2,14,TRBJ2-5,TRBV30,CAWSPRDYSETQYF,TGTGCCTGGAGTCCCCGGGACTATTCAGAGACCCAGTACTTC
-,-,14,TRBJ2-1,TRBV5-1,CASSPQGRSDEQFF,TGCGCCAGCAGCCCACAGGGCAGGTCCGATGAGCAGTTCTTC
-,-,11,TRBJ2-3,TRBV9,CASSGSDTQYF,TGTGCCAGCAGCGGTTCGGATACGCAGTATTTT
-,-,14,TRBJ2-5,TRBV14,CASQANQGRETQYF,TGTGCCAGCCAAGCGAATCAAGGTAGGGAGACCCAGTACTTC
-,TRBD2,16,TRBJ2-7,TRBV4-3,CASSQDRLAGPYEQYF,TGCGCCAGCAGCCAAGATCGGCTAGCGGGGCCCTACGAGCAGTACTTC
-,TRBD1,15,TRBJ1-2,TRBV11-2,CASSPLDRANYGYTF,TGTGCCAGCAGCCCGTTGGACAGGGCTAACTATGGCTACACCTTC
-,TRBD2,14,TRBJ2-1,TRBV7-2,CASSLLAGAYEQFF,TGTGCCAGCAGCTTACTAGCGGGAGCATATGAGCAGTTCTTC
few,-,18,TRBJ2-2,TRBV4-1,CASTSIQGGGQVSGELFF,TGCGCCAGCACCTCAATCCAGGGCGGGGGCCAGGTATCCGGGGAGCTGTTTTTT
-,TRBD2,20,TRBJ2-1,TRBV9,CASSVSMGLAGQSSYNEQFF,TGTGCCAGCAGCGTATCCATGGGACTAGCGGGACAAAGCTCCTACAATGAGCAGTTCTTC
once,-,13,TRBJ1-1,TRBV7-3,CASSSTGNTEAFF,TGTGCCAGCAGCTCGACAGGGAACACTGAAGCTTTCTTT
-,-,16,TRBJ1-3,TRBV18,CASSPSLPVSGNTIYF,TGTGCCAGCTCACCAAGTCTACCGGTCTCTGGAAACACCATATATTTT
-,TRBD2,14,TRBJ2-3,TRBV2,CAARSAGRTDTQYF,TGTGCCGCCAGGTCAGCGGGGCGAACAGATACGCAGTATTTT
-,TRBD1,15,TRBJ1-3,TRBV30,CAWRKDRVAGNTIYF,TGTGCCTGGAGAAAGGACAGGGTAGCTGGAAACACCATATATTTT
-,TRBD2,14,TRBJ2-3,TRBV5-1,CASRASGQEDTQYF,TGCGCCAGCAGGGCTAGCGGGCAAGAGGATACGCAGTATTTT
-,-,14,TRBJ2-1,TRBV2,CASRQQGTRNEQFF,TGTGCCAGCAGACAACAGGGTACGCGCAATGAGCAGTTCTTC
-,TRBD1,15,TRBJ1-5,TRBV28,CASSLDRGGYQPQHF,TGTGCCAGCAGTTTAGACAGGGGTGGGTATCAGCCCCAGCATTTT